The source of this T cell receptor beta chain is a study of blood T cell repertoires in COVID-19. Study as a whole: Samples of COVID-19 (acute and convalescent) were obtained from the United States, Italy and Spain. PBMCs, B-cell-depleted T cells, or T cells were the source of the cDNA or gDNA that made up the material.

As originally analysed: Estimates of nucleated cell counts were drawn from the amplification of reference gene primers. Sequencing was performed with immunoSEQ multiplex PCR; in TCRdb, only in-frame clones are kept and a portion is missing. Clone size and the V and J calls come from that table; the DNA yielded D and trimming. The sample includes about 100,000 clones, roughly 84% seen only once; the top ten take about 7.4%. Deletions cut 5 bases from V and 7 bases from J, with 15 bases between. The CDR3 totals 14 residues. Germline loops: CDR1 SGHVS, CDR2 FQNEAQ. Sequencing was performed on peripheral blood. The sequence was obtained from a man aged 25 to 45 in a cohort sampled during active COVID-19. The rearrangement joins TRBV7-8 to TRBJ1-5; the D is unclear. As DNA, the CDR3 is TGTGCCAGCAGCGAAAAACCGGGCGGGCAGCCCCAGCATTTT. Encoded protein: CASSEKPGGQPQHF.